One and the same sample provided the 10 T cell receptor beta chains below, sequenced in a study of T cell repertoires in cytomegalovirus infection. In TCRdb, the reads were re-called with MiXCR into one record per CDR3 protein. The data hold 340,000 or so distinct CDR3 sequences, with roughly 25% observed a single time. Their antigens are not known. Sequenced here: cultured PBMCs, sampled from culture after CMV antigen stimulation. The receptors were gathered from a human donor in good health (CMV status not recorded). Some clones in this sample may be carry-over from other donors' samples.

This clonotype was seen just once. The chain joins TRBV11-2 to TRBJ2-1; 11 nucleotides line up with TRBD1. CDR1 is SGHAT and CDR2 is FQNNGV in the germline V gene. The CDR3 has 16 amino acids. V was clipped by 6 bases and J by 6 bases; unmatched bases: 10. The CDR3 reads CASRRTGGSLSNEQFF. CDR3 nucleotide sequence: TGTGCCAGCAGACGGACAGGGGGCTCCCTCTCCAATGAGCAGTTCTTC.

This CDR3 reads CASSRETGGGTEAFF. CDR3 in DNA: TGTGCCAGCAGCCGGGAAACAGGGGGCGGCACTGAAGCTTTCTTT. The rearrangement joins TRBV3-1 to TRBJ1-1; 9 nucleotides agree with TRBD1. The CDR3 covers 15 residues. Germline CDR1 and CDR2: LGHDT and YNNKEL (reference sequence). V gave up 4 bases and J gave up 4 bases; unmatched junction bases: 7.

The chain links TRBV6-6 to TRBJ2-2; no clear D gene. The CDR3 totals 14 residues. Trimming cost V 8 bases and J 2 bases, with 12 bases left between them. Germline V gene lookup returns CDR1 MNHNY and CDR2 SVGAGI (reference sequence). CDR3 in amino acids: CASGRGLNTGELFF. CDR3 bases: TGTGCCAGCGGGCGAGGCCTCAACACCGGGGAGCTGTTTTTT.

The chain uses TRBV4-1 and TRBJ2-3; 10 bases align to TRBD2. The V segment lost 6 bases and the J segment 4 bases; nucleotides outside the gene matches: 16. The CDR3 is 18 residues long. Germline V gene data show CDR1 as MGHRA and CDR2 as YSYEKL. This chain's CDR3 is CASSRLPPSGRAPDTQYF. CDR3 coding DNA: TGCGCCAGCAGTAGACTCCCGCCAAGCGGGAGGGCCCCAGATACGCAGTATTTT.

The chain employs TRBV12-3 or TRBV12-4 and TRBJ2-1; 9 bases match TRBD2. J gave up 6 bases and V 2 bases, and 5 bases lay outside the gene matches. This CDR3 has 15 amino acids. CDR3 in amino acids: CASSLIAGEGNEQFF. The CDR3 DNA is TGTGCCAGCAGTTTAATAGCGGGAGAAGGCAATGAGCAGTTCTTC.

The chain combines TRBV7-3 with TRBJ2-1, with 8 nucleotides matching TRBD2. Germline lookup yields CDR1 SGHTA and CDR2 FQGTGA. The V and J ends lost 2 bases and 2 bases, in that order; junction bases with no gene match: 2. CDR3 length: 15 residues. This chain's CDR3 is CASSLSGLAYNEQFF. The CDR3 DNA reads as TGTGCCAGCAGCTTATCGGGACTAGCCTACAATGAGCAGTTCTTC.

J is TRBJ2-1 and V is TRBV9; 7 positions agree with TRBD1. V shed 0 bases and J 8 bases; nucleotides not matched to a gene: 8. Germline V lookup: CDR1 SGDLS, CDR2 YYNGEE. The CDR3 sequence is 15 residues long. The CDR3 DNA is TGTGCCAGCAGCGTAGATGGACAGGCGGGCGATGAGCAGTTCTTC. Translated, it gives CASSVDGQAGDEQFF.

This clonotype has more than one count but fewer than ten. The CDR3 bases are TGCAGTGCTAGGACCCAGGGGGCGATCCTAAACACTGAAGCTTTCTTT. Encoded protein: CSARTQGAILNTEAFF. The chain combines TRBV20-1 with TRBJ1-1; 8 bases are shared with TRBD1. This CDR3 contains 16 residues. V lost 3 bases and J lost 2; bases outside the gene matches: 11. CDR1 DFQATT and CDR2 SNEGSKA come from the germline V gene (reference sequence).

This clonotype was seen a few times. The gene calls are TRBV9 and TRBJ2-7; D call uncertain. V shed 0 bases and J shed 3 bases, with 10 bases lying between them. Looked up from germline, CDR1 is SGDLS and CDR2 is YYNGEE. The CDR3 extends over 14 amino acids. In DNA form, the CDR3 reads TGTGCCAGCAGCGTAGCGCTAGTTAGCTACGAGCAGTACTTC. Residues: CASSVALVSYEQYF.

This clonotype occurred a few times. The chain recombines TRBV7-9 with TRBJ2-7; no clear D. Trimming left V 2 bases short and J 6 bases short, with 8 bases between. In germline, CDR1 is SEHNR, CDR2 FQNEAQ (reference sequence). The CDR3 contains 12 residues. CDR3 protein: CASSLNWAEQYF. CDR3 coding DNA: TGTGCCAGCAGCTTAAATTGGGCCGAGCAGTACTTC.